Listed here is a single T cell receptor beta chain. There is no known antigen for this receptor. Base-call qualities are not available, and no considerably larger clone is one nucleotide away. This record belongs to a study of siplizumab effects on memory and regulatory T cells (dated by TCRdb to the late 2010s). At the level of the whole study: The study looked at the effect of siplizumab, an anti-CD2 antibody, on alloreactive T-cell subsets in allogeneic mixed lymphocyte reactions made from human PBMCs. Study-wide conclusions, independent of this receptor: Roughly 75-95% of proliferating CD4+ or CD8+ clones could not be assigned a naive or memory phenotype. Unstimulated naive T cells appeared to be more diverse than memory T cells, and naive cells seemed to make a substantial contribution to the alloresponse. Whether proliferating Tregs from siplizumab cultures were suppressive was not functionally confirmed. The cumulative frequency of alloreactive sequences traceable to unstimulated CD4+ memory T cells was significantly reduced by siplizumab. Among mappable alloreactive CD4+ clones, an average Treg-derived fraction of roughly 71% was observed with siplizumab, compared with 25% to 30% in control reactions. Sequences below about 10^-5 frequency were poorly captured, so only a minor fraction of alloreactive clones could be mapped to unstimulated subsets.

Sorted unstimulated T cells, along with proliferating T cells recovered from mixed lymphocyte reactions, underwent TCRbeta CDR3 sequencing. Fresh whole blood from 9 to 10 HLA-typed healthy donors served as the source for isolating PBMCs. The CDR3 numbers 14 residues from cysteine through phenylalanine. The retained sequence is limited to the CDR3, 42 bases, with the frame set at the first base. V was cut back by 6 bases and J by 8 bases, leaving a gap of 17 bases between them. CDR1 and CDR2 (SNHLY, FYNNEI) derive from the germline V gene. The library relied on the immunoSEQ multiplex PCR assay. About 10^5 TCR templates per sample were assayed by the deep sequencing platform. Genomic DNA extracted from sorted T cells was used for TCRbeta CDR3 sequencing. As for the original processing: The R programming language was used for the clonal analysis of the TCRbeta CDR3 data. Alloreactive CD4+ and CD8+ clones were defined by comparing unstimulated samples with post-reaction CFSE-low samples. Alloreactive CD4+ clones were assigned to regulatory or non-regulatory origin by matching sequences to sorted unstimulated Treg and non-Treg repertoires. TCRdb mirrors the immuneACCESS table, restricted to in-frame sequences. Some clones are absent from its copies; in checked studies, under half trace to an unresolved V gene, and the reason for the others is unknown. V, J and clone size are those of that table, while D and trimming were read from the DNA. The sample records approximately 97,000 clones, about 90% of which are singletons. Jointly, the top ten make up 0.9% to 1.4% of the sample.

Sequenced sample: CD4+ T cells sorted from blood. The rearranged chain carries TRBV2 and TRBJ2-1; TRBD2 is possibly the D segment (5 matching bases). The receptor was isolated from a human donor in good health. The DNA reads as follows: TGTGCCAGCAGCGGAGTAGGAGGCTCCGATGAGCAGTTCTTC. This gives the protein CASSGVGGSDEQFF. The variable domain in full, with residues beyond the CDR3 obtained from the reference TRBV2 and TRBJ2-1 genes, is EPEVTQTPSHQVTQMGQEVILRCVPISNHLYFYWYRQILGQKVEFLVSFYNNEISEKSEIFDDQFSVERPDGSNFTLKIRSTKLEDSAMYFCASSGVGGSDEQFFGPGTRLTVL.